These T cell receptor beta chains were read from a single sample in a study of beta chain features in type 1 diabetes. TCRdb keeps only in-frame clones here, not all; method: immunoSEQ multiplex PCR. The sample gives some 150,000 clones, about 7.1% of which show up once; roughly 1.4% is in the top ten. Sequencing was done on a sample of central memory CD4+ T cells from blood. The receptors were gathered from a woman aged 25 to 39 in good health. Both conserved end residues are trimmed from each CDR3.

V,CDR3
TRBV6-5,ASRFKSDTQY
TRBV11-1,ASSLGGFSAKNEQF
TRBV4-2,ASSSKGTYEQY
TRBV28,ASRNRIRDTRNEKLF
TRBV6-1,ASGIQGRETQY
TRBV7-9,ASSRDGATNEKLF
TRBV18,ASSPTRAGIDNEQF
TRBV14,ASSQPGTQYYEQY
TRBV7-3,ASSLTGGPNTGELF
TRBV7-9,ASSSGREASYEQY
TRBV28,VTLGGIAKNIQY
TRBV6-1,ASSEGASGNQPQH
TRBV7-2,ASSLAYWQGSRHEQF
TRBV28,ASSSADYEQY
TRBV19,ASSSRDRGLKETQY
TRBV18,ASSPLAGGNNEQF